The next 18 T cell receptor beta chains were all read from a single sample in a study of blood T cell repertoires in COVID-19. Measured with immunoSEQ multiplex PCR; TCRdb has only the in-frame clones, and not every one. The sample has around 330,000 clones; about 91% are singletons. Sequences were obtained from PBMCs or T cells enriched from blood (not recorded which). These receptors all come from a woman aged 18-29 years who had recovered from COVID-19.

The CDR3 is CATSRDLGGPYEQYF. In DNA form, the CDR3 reads TGTGCCACCAGCAGAGACCTAGGGGGACCCTACGAGCAGTACTTC. The rearrangement uses TRBV15 and TRBJ2-7, with D perhaps matching TRBD1 (6 bases). Per germline, CDR1 LNHNV and CDR2 YYDKDF (reference sequence). This CDR3 has 15 amino acids. The ends were cut back, 0 bases at V and 2 bases at J, with 11 bases in the middle. Full variable domain (outside the CDR3, taken from reference TRBV15 and TRBJ2-7): DAMVIQNPRYQVTQFGKPVTLSCSQTLNHNVMYWYQQKSSQAPKLLFHYYDKDFNNEADTPDNFQSRRPNTSFCFLDIRSPGLGDTAMYLCATSRDLGGPYEQYFGPGTRLTVT.

The CDR3, as DNA: TGTGCCAGTAGTATTTGGGAGGGGATTGGCTACGAGCAGTACTTC. Its protein product is CASSIWEGIGYEQYF. V and J are TRBV19 and TRBJ2-7; TRBD2 agrees at 7 bases. The germline gives CDR1 LNHDA, CDR2 SQIVND (reference sequence). The J segment lost 3 bases and the V segment lost 3 bases, leaving 8 bases of the junction unmatched. This CDR3 spans 15 amino acids.

The chain joins TRBV2 to TRBJ1-4; D may be TRBD1 (5 bases). Per the germline V gene, CDR1 is SNHLY and CDR2 is FYNNEI. There are 13 residues in the CDR3. Deletions cut 4 bases from V and 8 bases from J, with 11 bases between. CDR3 DNA sequence: TGTGCCAGCAGTGTGGGGGAGGGCGAAAAACTGTTTTTT. It is translated as CASSVGEGEKLFF. Combining the CDR3 with reference TRBV2 and TRBJ1-4 gives the whole variable domain EPEVTQTPSHQVTQMGQEVILRCVPISNHLYFYWYRQILGQKVEFLVSFYNNEISEKSEIFDDQFSVERPDGSNFTLKIRSTKLEDSAMYFCASSVGEGEKLFFGSGTQLSVL.

The DNA for the CDR3 is TGTGCCAGCAGTTCGCATAGCGGGAGCAATGAGCAGTTCTTC. Translation: CASSSHSGSNEQFF. The rearrangement links TRBV28 to TRBJ2-1; 9 nucleotides line up with TRBD2. V was pared by 4 bases and J by 6 bases, with 4 bases of the junction left unmatched. Germline CDR1 reads MDHEN; CDR2 reads SYDVKM. CDR3 length: 14 residues.

The CDR3 region has the DNA TGCGCCAGCAGCAAGATGACAGTAACTCTTGCAACTAATGAAAAACTGTTTTTT. As protein: CASSKMTVTLATNEKLFF. The gene calls are TRBV5-1 and TRBJ1-4; TRBD1 is a possible D gene (5 bases). V dropped 4 bases and J dropped 0 bases, with 19 bases sitting between them. From germline, CDR1 is SGHRS and CDR2 YFSETQ. The CDR3 sequence is 18 residues long.

The gene calls are TRBV5-1 and TRBJ2-5; a possible D gene is TRBD1 (6 bases). The germline CDR1 and CDR2 sequences are SGHRS and YFSETQ. This CDR3 contains 19 residues. The V and J ends lost 4 bases and 1 base respectively, with 26 bases between them. In nucleotides, the CDR3 is TGCGCCAGCAGCACACCCAGGGGCAGCTATCCCGAGCCCCAAGAGACCCAGTACTTC. Amino acid sequence: CASSTPRGSYPEPQETQYF.

This chain joins TRBV4-3 and TRBJ2-1; D not resolved. Germline V CDR1 and CDR2: LGHNA, YSLEER. Trimming shortened V by 2 bases and J by 0 bases, and 11 bases separated the two germline ends. The CDR3 has 16 residues. The CDR3 protein is CASSQSTRSSYNEQFF. The CDR3 DNA reads TGCGCCAGCAGCCAATCAACCCGGAGCTCCTACAATGAGCAGTTCTTC.

V usage is TRBV7-9 and J usage is TRBJ1-1, with D possibly being TRBD1 (6 bases). Germline V gene data show CDR1 as SEHNR and CDR2 as FQNEAQ (reference sequence). Trimming cost V 2 bases and J 0 bases, with 10 bases left between them. This CDR3 region has 15 residues. The chain's CDR3 is CASSLRAGVNTEAFF. For the CDR3, the DNA is TGTGCCAGCAGCTTACGCGCAGGGGTGAACACTGAAGCTTTCTTT.

This clone was seen once. The V call is TRBV7-7, the J call TRBJ1-6; possibly TRBD1 for D (5 bases). V lost 2 bases and J lost 7, with 9 bases in between. The germline V gene encodes CDR1 SSHAT and CDR2 FNYEAQ (reference sequence). The CDR3 sequence is 14 residues long. Here the CDR3 reads CASSLRQRNSPLHF. The CDR3 coding sequence is TGTGCCAGCAGCTTAAGACAGAGGAATTCACCCCTCCACTTT. Based on the CDR3 plus reference TRBV7-7 and TRBJ1-6, the full variable domain is GAGVSQSPRYKVTKRGQDVTLRCDPISSHATLYWYQQALGQGPEFLTYFNYEAQPDKSGLPSDRFSAERPEGSISTLTIQRTEQRDSAMYRCASSLRQRNSPLHFGNGTRLTVT.

The gene calls are TRBV3-1 (or the pseudogene TRBV3-2) and TRBJ1-2; 7 bases line up with TRBD1. Germline V gene data show CDR1 as LGHDT and CDR2 as YNNKEL (reference sequence). The CDR3 totals 15 residues. V shed 5 bases and J 4 bases; nucleotides not matched to a gene: 10. The CDR3 loop is CASSRSGGSGYGYTF. CDR3 in DNA: TGTGCCAGCAGCAGATCAGGGGGTTCGGGCTATGGCTACACCTTC.

Comment on this clone: Other DNA sequences of this sample code for an identical CDR3. J is TRBJ1-5 and V is TRBV28; TRBD1 matches at 9 bases. V lost 2 bases to trimming and J lost 5 bases; unmatched junction nucleotides: 1. CDR3 size: 14 residues. CDR1 and CDR2 (germline): MDHEN, SYDVKM. DNA of the CDR3: TGTGCCAGCAGTTTAAGACAGGGGGATCAGCCCCAGCATTTT. Residues: CASSLRQGDQPQHF. The full variable domain, with the rest looked up from reference TRBV28 and TRBJ1-5, is DVKVTQSSRYLVKRTGEKVFLECVQDMDHENMFWYRQDPGLGLRLIYFSYDVKMKEKGDIPEGYSVSREKKERFSLILESASTNQTSMYLCASSLRQGDQPQHFGDGTRLSIL.

The J gene is TRBJ2-3, the V gene TRBV7-3; maybe TRBD2 (6 bases). The germline V gene encodes CDR1 SGHTA and CDR2 FQGTGA. Trimming pared 1 base from V and 0 bases from J, leaving 8 bases between. The CDR3 runs to 15 residues. CDR3 loop: CASSLSRGSTDTQYF. The CDR3 DNA reads as TGTGCCAGCAGCTTAAGCCGGGGGAGCACAGATACGCAGTATTTT.

This clone has just one count. This rearrangement joins TRBV12-1 to TRBJ1-5; TRBD1 is the table's D call and was not checked against the DNA. TRBV12-1 is an annotated pseudogene. The CDR3 length is 16 residues. The CDR3 spells CASSTMPYRYNQPQHF. DNA of the CDR3: TGTGCCAGCAGCACAATGCCCTACAGGTACAATCAGCCCCAGCATTTT.

The chain recombines TRBV4-1 with TRBJ1-2; TRBD1 matches 11 bases. Germline V gene data show CDR1 as MGHRA and CDR2 as YSYEKL. V shed 2 bases, J shed 4 bases, and the junction held 9 bases outside the gene matches. This CDR3 contains 17 residues. DNA for the CDR3: TGCGCCAGCAGCCAATCTACCGGGGGGACAGGGGGCTATGGCTACACCTTC. Its protein is CASSQSTGGTGGYGYTF.

The chain has TRBV18 and TRBJ2-7; D might be TRBD2 (7 bases). Germline values: CDR1 KGHSH, CDR2 LQKENI. Trimming cost V 0 bases and J 3 bases, with 12 bases left between them. This CDR3 has 15 residues. For the CDR3, the DNA is TGTGCCAGCTCACCACCGGGGGGGCCCTTCTACGAGCAGTACTTC. It codes for CASSPPGGPFYEQYF.

This clone was counted once. The chain combines TRBV4-2 with TRBJ1-4; TRBD1 is a possible D gene (6 bases). This CDR3 is 14 amino acids long. Trimming pared 3 bases from V and 7 bases from J, leaving 12 bases between. Germline CDR1 reads LGHNA; CDR2 reads YNFKEQ. This CDR3 reads CASSQLGQTEKLFF. In DNA form, the CDR3 reads TGTGCCAGCAGCCAGCTCGGACAGACTGAAAAACTGTTTTTT.

The rearrangement joins TRBV7-9 to TRBJ2-7, with 7 bases matching TRBD2. CDR3 size: 14 residues. Losses at the gene ends were 7 bases for V and 5 bases for J; bases not matched to a gene: 11. Germline values: CDR1 SEHNR, CDR2 FQNEAQ (reference sequence). The CDR3: CASTKKGREDEQYF. DNA for the CDR3: TGTGCCAGCACTAAAAAGGGGAGGGAGGACGAGCAGTACTTC.

V and J are TRBV9 and TRBJ1-2; 8 bases fit TRBD1. Looked up from germline, CDR1 is SGDLS and CDR2 is YYNGEE. CDR3 length equals 16 residues. The junction had 14 bases not matched to a gene; V was cut back by 4 bases and J by 6 bases. The CDR3 protein is CASSSRVQGEANGYTF. CDR3 in DNA: TGTGCCAGCAGCTCCCGGGTACAGGGGGAGGCGAATGGCTACACCTTC.